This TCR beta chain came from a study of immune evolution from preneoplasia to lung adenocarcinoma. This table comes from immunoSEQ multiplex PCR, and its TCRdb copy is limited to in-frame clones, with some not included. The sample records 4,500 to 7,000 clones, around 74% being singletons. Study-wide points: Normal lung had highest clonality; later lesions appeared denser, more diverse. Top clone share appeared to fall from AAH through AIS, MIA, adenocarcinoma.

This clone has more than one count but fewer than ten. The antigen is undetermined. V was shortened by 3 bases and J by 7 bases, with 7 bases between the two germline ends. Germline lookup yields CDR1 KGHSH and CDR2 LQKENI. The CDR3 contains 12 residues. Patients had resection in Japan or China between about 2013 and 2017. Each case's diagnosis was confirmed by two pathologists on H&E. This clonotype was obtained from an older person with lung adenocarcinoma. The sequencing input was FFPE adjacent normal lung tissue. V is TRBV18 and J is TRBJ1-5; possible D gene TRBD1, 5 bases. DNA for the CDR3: TGTGCCAGCTCACCTACAGGACAGCCCCAGCATTTT. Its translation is CASSPTGQPQHF.